This T cell receptor beta chain is drawn from a study of blood T cell repertoires in COVID-19. Clones were sequenced by immunoSEQ multiplex PCR, and TCRdb holds only the in-frame ones, with some missing. This table has fewer than 400,000 clones, about 90% appearing once. The age range of participants was roughly 18 to 90 years, with residence in some 25 US areas. The specimen was PBMCs or T cells enriched from blood (not recorded which). This clonotype originated in a man aged 25-40 years who had recovered from COVID-19.

CDR3 DNA sequence: TGTGCCAGCAGTTTATTAACAGGATTGAACACTGAAGCTTTCTTT. It codes for CASSLLTGLNTEAFF. The rearrangement joins TRBV27 to TRBJ1-1, with D possibly being TRBD1 (5 bases). The germline gives CDR1 MNHEY, CDR2 SMNVEV (reference sequence). CDR3 length: 15 amino acids. The V gene lost 1 base and the J gene lost 0 bases, with 9 bases spanning the gap.